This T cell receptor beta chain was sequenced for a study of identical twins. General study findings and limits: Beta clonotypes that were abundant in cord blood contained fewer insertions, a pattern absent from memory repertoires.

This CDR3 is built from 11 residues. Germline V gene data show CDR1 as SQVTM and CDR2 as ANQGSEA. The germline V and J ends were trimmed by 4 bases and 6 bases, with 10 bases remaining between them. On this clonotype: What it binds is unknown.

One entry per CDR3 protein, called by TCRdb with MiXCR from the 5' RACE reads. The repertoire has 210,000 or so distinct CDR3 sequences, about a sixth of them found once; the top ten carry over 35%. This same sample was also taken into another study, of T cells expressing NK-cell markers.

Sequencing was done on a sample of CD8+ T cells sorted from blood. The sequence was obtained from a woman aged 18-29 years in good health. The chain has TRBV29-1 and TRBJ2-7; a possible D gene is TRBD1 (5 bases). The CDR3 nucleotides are TGCAGCGTTGTTCAGGGATCCGAGCAGTACTTC. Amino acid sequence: CSVVQGSEQYF.